This note documents a single TCR beta chain sequence. The repertoire was sequenced with immunoSEQ multiplex PCR; TCRdb's copy has only in-frame clones and lacks some. The data contain under 140,000 clones, just under 95% of them seen just once; the ten biggest clones take up over 6.5%. This CDR3 comprises 13 residues. Germline CDR1 reads LGHDT; CDR2 reads YNNKEL (reference sequence). V lost 1 base and J 2 bases, leaving 6 bases between the germline ends. The data were obtained in a study of T cell responses to AZD1222 COVID-19 vaccine. V and J are TRBV3-1 (or the pseudogene TRBV3-2) and TRBJ2-7; D not resolved. Sequencing used peripheral blood, obtained on day 0 of AZD1222 vaccination. The receptor was derived from an adult in good health. DNA for the CDR3: TGTGCCAGCAGCCAAGGCCCAACCTACGAGCAGTACTTC. Protein: CASSQGPTYEQYF.